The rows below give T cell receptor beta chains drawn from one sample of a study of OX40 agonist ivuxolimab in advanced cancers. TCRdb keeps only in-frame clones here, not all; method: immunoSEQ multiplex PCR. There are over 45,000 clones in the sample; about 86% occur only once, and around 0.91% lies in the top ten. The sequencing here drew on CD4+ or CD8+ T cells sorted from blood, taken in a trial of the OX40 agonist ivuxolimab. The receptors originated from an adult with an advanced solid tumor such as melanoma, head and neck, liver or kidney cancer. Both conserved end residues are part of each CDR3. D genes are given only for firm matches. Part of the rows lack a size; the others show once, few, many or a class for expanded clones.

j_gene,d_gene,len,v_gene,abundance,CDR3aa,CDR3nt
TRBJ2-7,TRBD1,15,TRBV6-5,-,CASSYSGTGTYEQYF,TGTGCCAGCAGTTACTCAGGGACAGGGACCTACGAGCAGTACTTC
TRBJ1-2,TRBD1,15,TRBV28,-,CASSFGDRGNYGYTF,TGTGCCAGCAGTTTCGGGGACAGGGGTAACTATGGCTACACCTTC
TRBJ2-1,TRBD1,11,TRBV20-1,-,CSAGTGNEQFF,TGCAGTGCTGGGACAGGCAATGAGCAGTTCTTC
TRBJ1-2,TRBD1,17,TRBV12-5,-,CASGAGQVRSLGYGYTF,TGTGCTAGTGGTGCCGGACAGGTCCGGAGTTTGGGCTATGGCTACACCTTC
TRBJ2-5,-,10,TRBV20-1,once,CSANRDPGYF,TGCAGTGCTAACCGGGACCCGGGGTACTTC
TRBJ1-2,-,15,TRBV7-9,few,CASSSLGQTGSGYTF,TGTGCCAGCAGCTCGCTCGGACAGACGGGCAGTGGCTACACCTTC
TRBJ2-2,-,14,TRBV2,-,CASSIRQNTGELFF,TGTGCCAGCAGTATCCGACAGAACACCGGGGAGCTGTTTTTT
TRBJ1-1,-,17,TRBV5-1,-,CASSQRPGSGVNTEAFF,TGCGCCAGCAGCCAACGTCCAGGGTCTGGGGTGAACACTGAAGCTTTCTTT
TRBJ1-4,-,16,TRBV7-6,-,CASSPRNRSTNEKLFF,TGTGCCAGCAGCCCTCGGAACAGATCAACTAATGAAAAACTGTTTTTT
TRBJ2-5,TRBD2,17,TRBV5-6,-,CASSLAVAGKAGETQYF,TGTGCCAGCAGCTTGGCAGTAGCGGGGAAAGCGGGGGAGACCCAGTACTTC
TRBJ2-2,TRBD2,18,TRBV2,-,CASRLIRLAGGHTGELFF,TGTGCCAGCAGACTCATCCGACTAGCGGGGGGCCACACCGGGGAGCTGTTTTTT
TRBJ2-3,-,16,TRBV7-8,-,CASSPWGRGDTDTQYF,TGTGCCAGCAGCCCCTGGGGCCGGGGTGACACAGATACGCAGTATTTT
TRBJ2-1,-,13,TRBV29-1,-,CSVGTQAYNEQFF,TGCAGCGTTGGAACCCAAGCCTACAATGAGCAGTTCTTC
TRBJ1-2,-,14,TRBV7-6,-,CASSLNARQQGYTF,TGTGCCAGCAGCTTAAATGCGCGACAGCAGGGCTACACCTTC
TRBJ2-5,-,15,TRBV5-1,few,CASSLSGRTLETQYF,TGCGCCAGCAGCTTATCGGGACGAACATTGGAGACCCAGTACTTC
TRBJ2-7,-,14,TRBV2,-,CASSLNGKGYEQYF,TGTGCCAGCAGTCTTAACGGAAAGGGGTACGAGCAGTACTTC
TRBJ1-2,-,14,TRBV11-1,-,CASSLDPGQGGYTF,TGTGCCAGCAGCTTAGATCCTGGTCAGGGCGGCTACACCTTC